The TCR beta chain described here comes from a study of CD8 T cells in ankylosing spondylitis. Study-wide results and limits: Disease-linked clones proved CD8+ and comparatively uncommon in peripheral blood.

The germline V gene has CDR1 SGHAT and CDR2 FQNNGV. The CDR3 extends over 15 amino acids. The V gene lost 3 bases and the J gene lost 1 base, with 11 bases spanning the gap. As concerns this clonotype: The antigen is not known.

TCRdb recomputed calls from the 5' RACE reads with MiXCR, one row per CDR3 protein. The repertoire holds 150,000 to 200,000 distinct CDR3 sequences, with approximately 10% as singletons. The sequenced material came from blood, either unsorted or a sorted T cell fraction (not recorded which). The V call is TRBV11-2, the J call TRBJ2-3; possibly TRBD1 or TRBD2 for D (5 bases each). The sequence was collected from a male donor with ankylosing spondylitis or in good health (not recorded which). The CDR3 loop is CASSFIGTRTDTQYF. The CDR3 DNA follows: TGTGCCAGCAGCTTCATAGGGACCCGCACAGATACGCAGTATTTT.